Detailed here is one T cell receptor beta chain. The clone's antigen remains unknown. No base quality information exists; no much larger clone differs at one position. These data come from a study of blood T cell repertoires in COVID-19 (dated by TCRdb to 2020 to 2021). Describing the broader study: Collaborator samples came from the United States, Italy and Spain and covered acute and convalescent phases of COVID-19. The prospective study material was composed of cDNA or gDNA derived from T cells, B-cell-depleted T cells, or PBMCs. The dataset comprised deeply sampled blood TCRbeta repertoires from subjects exposed to, actively infected with, or recovered from COVID-19. The repertoires were made available in a free public database intended to serve as a resource for research on the immune response to SARS-CoV-2. The samples were drawn from the first 160 participants of the ongoing ImmuneRACE study and from over 950 subjects provided by 6 global collaborators. The sample metadata nearly always contained a de-identified subject ID, COVID-19 status, age in years and sex. HLA class I and class II types, where available, came from metadata supplied by the sample provider rather than from assay-based typing. What the authors observed across the whole study: Clinical and demographic metadata were provided uncurated, with the amount varying by source and participant.

For this chain, trimming is 4 bases at the V end and 4 bases at the J end, and the number of junction bases without a gene match is 0. The CDR3 sequence holds 13 residues, the cysteine and phenylalanine included. The retained sequence is limited to the CDR3, 39 bases, with the frame set at the first base. The collaborating institutions used their own protocols to collect whole blood in K2EDTA tubes. For TCRbeta analysis, collaborators shipped samples in one of three forms: frozen whole blood, isolated PBMCs, or DNA extracted from either of those sample types. TCRbeta CDR3 regions were amplified from genomic DNA using the immunoSEQ Assay, a bias-controlled multiplex PCR. Under the source paper's analysis protocol: The number of nucleated cells in each sample was estimated from the amplification of reference gene primers within the assay. Sequence reads were collapsed and filtered to measure the absolute abundance of every unique TCRbeta CDR3 rearrangement. For each sample, productive Simpson clonality was calculated by taking the square root of Simpson's diversity index across productive rearrangements. TCRdb holds this immuneACCESS table with in-frame rearrangements only. Some clones are missing; in checked studies, unresolved V genes explain under half, and the rest has no known cause. D and trimming come from the DNA, and the V and J calls and clone size come from that table. The sample table contains 10,000 to 15,000 clones; only one count was recorded for about four fifths of them. The ten largest account for less than 5% of the sample.

The TCR sequence derives from a woman aged 55 to 70 with acute or convalescent COVID-19. Sequenced material: peripheral blood. The rearrangement joined TRBV12-3 or TRBV12-4 to TRBJ1-1, and 10 junctional nucleotides match TRBD1. The bases read TGTGCCAGCAGTTGGACAGGGGGCACTGAAGCTTTCTTT. Translated, this is CASSWTGGTEAFF.